This T cell receptor beta chain was sequenced in a study of cytomegalovirus exposure and HLA in healthy donors (TCRdb year 2017). Regarding the research as a whole: According to an earlier analysis of 450 to 650 of the donors, about 170 million T cells yielded over 100 million unique TCR beta sequences and 276 Gb of sequence data. An early release that covered roughly 600 HLA-typed donors contained around 300 gigabases of sequencing data and some 87 million unique TCR sequences. Of the approximately 400 genotyped donors, about 80% fell in the genetic ancestry cluster associated with self-reported Caucasian donors. The study aimed to test whether signatures of past pathogen exposure could be identified by cataloging public T cell receptors. The T cell repertoires of several hundred subjects were profiled by immunosequencing and related to cytomegalovirus serostatus. A separate validation cohort of about 110 different subjects was used in addition to the approximately 700-subject first cohort. To predict cytomegalovirus infection status, the study brought together high-throughput TCR immunosequencing, statistical association of individual TCRs with disease status, and machine learning. To study patterns of TCR occurrence, a later analysis re-analyzed previously published TCR beta repertoires from more than 550 donors and added high-resolution HLA genotyping. Rather than using new phenotypic data, the later analysis identified candidate immune exposures from TCR beta sequences and from how often those sequences occurred across donors. In an earlier analysis of roughly 580 of the donors, high-throughput TCR beta sequencing was used to judge whether each TCR beta V gene segment behaved as functional or pseudogenic. Donor age, sex, ethnicity and CMV serostatus were compiled together with the repertoire data. A later genetic analysis took genome-wide SNP genotypes for about three fifths of the roughly 700 donors and used that subset as a discovery cohort. All discovery cohort repertoires had been generated using a single sequencing platform. Both class I and class II loci were covered by HLA typing, at four-digit resolution. The number of donors typed differed by locus, with roughly 629-640 for A, B, C, DRB1 and DQB1, 522 for DQA1, 606 for DPA1, and some 450 for DPB1. Roughly 5 DR-DQ haplotypes were treated as single units for association and clustering because of strong linkage in the cohort. On average, over 200,000 unique TCR beta nucleotide sequences were sequenced per donor among fewer than 500 genotyped donors of the cohort, with approximately 18% of those sequences being non-productive. What the authors observed across the whole study: A later genetic analysis reported fewer N-insertions in productive TCRs among donors in an Asian-associated ancestry cluster than the roughly 620-donor mean. For the cohort, immune exposure information was limited to CMV serostatus. Some IMGT-functional V segments, including TRBV6-2 and TRBV6-3, could not be told apart with the 87-base-pair reads, so those segments were excluded. Three of the identified cytomegalovirus-associated TCR beta chains were confirmed in vitro to be specific for cytomegalovirus antigens. In an earlier analysis of 500 to 650 of the donors, most TCR beta V segments appeared in productive rearrangements about 87% or about 30% of the time, broadly matching IMGT annotations. Most TCR sequences were observed very rarely across donors, whereas some public TCRs were present in many individuals. Presence/absence analyses assumed roughly uniform sequencing depth across donors, an assumption that may not hold. In a later analysis, HLA-associated TCR beta chains were found to be more clonally expanded and to have lower generation probabilities than equally common non-associated chains. In a later analysis, most CMV-associated TCR beta chains were found to appear HLA-restricted, with HLA associations seemingly driven largely by CMV exposure. Because HLA typing was missing for some donors at each locus, association tests included only the typed subset. Linkage disequilibrium might explain the correlated functional status among segregating V segments, but an unknown experimental factor could not be excluded. The study gave a list of about 150 TCR beta chains associated with cytomegalovirus. Strong co-occurrence of HLA alleles, especially DR and DQ, made assigning TCR associations to individual alleles difficult. At a false discovery rate of 0.05, a later analysis linked fewer than 20,000 TCR beta sequences to specific HLA alleles. According to a later analysis, parvovirus B19, influenza, CMV and Epstein-Barr virus appeared linked to several top co-occurrence clusters. In a later genetic analysis, a missense DCLRE1C variant was associated with V-gene and J-gene trimming of TCR beta chains, and the association was replicated in an independent cohort. The sequencing pipeline was judged likely to have produced a cluster of highly shared sequence variants as a technical artifact. A later analysis found that TCR association rates varied across HLA loci, with DRB1 alleles showing the most associated TCRs and HLA-C alleles the fewest. The authors suggested that the approach could potentially be generalized to other disease states and immunological phenotypes. The cohort was sequenced for TCR beta chains only, and without alpha or paired-chain data the features that could be detected were limited. A further reported finding was that TCR beta sequences accurately predicted the HLA-A and HLA-B alleles for most subjects in the first cohort. Because counts were too low, seventeen rarely observed V segments, including chromosome 9 orphons, were left out of the earlier analysis of a few hundred of the donors. Cytomegalovirus status was reported to be diagnosed by the classifier with high specificity and sensitivity in both the original and validation cohorts.

The library came from the immunoSEQ multiplex PCR assay. For the multiplex PCR, a mixture combining 60 forward primers for TCR Vbeta segments and 13 reverse primers for TCR Jbeta segments was used. The CDR3 region of rearranged TCR beta genes was amplified from genomic DNA by a multiplex PCR assay. On the Illumina HiSeq System, the amplified TCR beta libraries were sequenced as 87-base-pair reads. The published analysis was carried out like this. A later analysis counted tens of millions of unique TCR beta chains across the 666 repertoires, and 10 million to 12 million of these chains were shared by at least two donors. A nearest-neighbor algorithm error-corrected the raw reads and collapsed the reads into unique sequences, merging closely related sequences to remove PCR and sequencing errors. To assign V, D and J gene segments, CDR3 sequences were aligned to IMGT reference sequences. For a sequence to be retained, a match of at least six nucleotides to both a V gene segment and a J gene segment was required. Rearrangements were classified as productive when the CDR3 lacked stop codons and remained in frame with V and J, and all other rearrangements were classified as non-productive. CDR3 was defined according to IMGT convention as the region running from the second conserved V-encoded cysteine to the conserved J-encoded phenylalanine. The earlier analysis of approximately 500 of the donors excluded sequences that lacked an unambiguous match to a single V gene segment. In an earlier analysis of some 590 of the donors, a V segment was called functional when productive rearrangements were above 56.7%, and segregating when the standard deviation between donors exceeded 5%. A statistical classification framework was built to diagnose cytomegalovirus status from the catalog of TCR beta chain sequences. A later analysis assigned V and J genes by comparing TCR nucleotide sequences with IMGT/GENE-DB human TR gene sequences. Using the TCRdist pipeline, a later analysis assigned CDR3 sequences along with most-parsimonious VDJ recombination scenarios. In a later analysis, each TCR beta chain was defined by its CDR3 amino acid sequence together with its V-gene family, and reads lacking a unique V-gene family were excluded. A later analysis removed roughly 590 highly shared, low-generation-probability nucleotide sequences to deal with suspected cross-contamination and a sequencing artifact. In a later analysis, a clonal expansion index for each public chain was calculated from normalized within-repertoire ranks of inferred template counts. Generation probabilities in a later analysis came from a VDJ recombination model fitted to out-of-frame rearrangements, and those results were checked against IGoR. In a later analysis, TCR-TCR, TCR-HLA and TCR-CMV co-occurrence was scored with hypergeometric tests, and a repertoire-size bias correction was applied to TCR pairs. A later analysis estimated false discovery rates by permuting HLA or CMV assignments 20 times. A later analysis grouped co-occurring TCRs with DBSCAN, adding TCRdist sequence similarity when clustering within HLA-allele-positive subsets. Repertoires with fewer than 30,000 or more than 120,000 public chains were left out of co-occurrence clustering, as were a handful of repertoires with anomalous nucleotide sharing. Entries here come from immuneACCESS through TCRdb and include only in-frame sequences with V and J called. Some clones fail to appear in such tables; in the studies checked, an unresolved V gene covers under half of the shortfall, and the cause of the remainder is unknown. Clone size and the V and J calls come from that table; the DNA yielded D and trimming. Present in this sample are about 120,000 clones, about 70% of which were seen just once. The ten largest clonotypes hold about 12% of the sample.

The cohort was made up of 500 to 800 healthy bone marrow donors. At the time of sampling, all cohort members were nominally healthy, though unrecorded immune exposures were likely present. The donor tested CMV seropositive and was one of the 289 seropositive cohort members. A peripheral blood sample was provided by each donor, and peripheral blood mononuclear cells were used for TCR beta sequencing. Genomic DNA extraction from the blood cell samples was performed with the Qiagen DNeasy Blood Extraction Kit. Counted from cysteine to phenylalanine, this CDR3 has 14 amino acids. Left in the record is the CDR3 DNA by itself, 42 bases read in frame from the first base. V loses 0 bases of germline sequence and J loses 3 bases, and the interval between the two ends is 9 bases. The germline V gene yields SGHRS for CDR1 and YFSETQ for CDR2. A word on this clone: Its antigen remains undetermined. Per-nucleotide qualities are absent, and no much larger clonotype sits a single base away.

Recombination connected TRBV5-1 to TRBJ1-1; the D gene cannot be named for sure. This receptor was obtained from a woman aged 40 to 50 in good health and CMV-seropositive. The sequencing input was PBMCs. At the DNA level, the sequence is TGCGCCAGCAGCTTGGCCGGGTTGGACACTGAAGCTTTCTTT. This gives the protein CASSLAGLDTEAFF.